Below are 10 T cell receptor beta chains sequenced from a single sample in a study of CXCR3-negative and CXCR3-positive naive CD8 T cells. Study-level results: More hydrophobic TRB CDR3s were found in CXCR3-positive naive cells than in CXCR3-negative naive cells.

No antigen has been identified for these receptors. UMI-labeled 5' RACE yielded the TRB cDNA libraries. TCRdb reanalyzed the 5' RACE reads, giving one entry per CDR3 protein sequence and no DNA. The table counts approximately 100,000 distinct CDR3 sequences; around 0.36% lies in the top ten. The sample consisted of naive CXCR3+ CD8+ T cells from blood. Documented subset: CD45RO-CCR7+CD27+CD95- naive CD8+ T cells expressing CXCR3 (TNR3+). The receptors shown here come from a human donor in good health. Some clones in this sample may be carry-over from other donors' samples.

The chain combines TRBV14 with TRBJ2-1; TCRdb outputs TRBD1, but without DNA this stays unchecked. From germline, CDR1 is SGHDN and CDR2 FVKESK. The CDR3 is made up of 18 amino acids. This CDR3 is CASSQGSLPGQGYNEQFF.

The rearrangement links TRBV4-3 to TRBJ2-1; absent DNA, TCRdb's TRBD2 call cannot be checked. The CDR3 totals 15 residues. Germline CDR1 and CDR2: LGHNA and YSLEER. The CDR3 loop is CASSEGLGRYNEQFF.

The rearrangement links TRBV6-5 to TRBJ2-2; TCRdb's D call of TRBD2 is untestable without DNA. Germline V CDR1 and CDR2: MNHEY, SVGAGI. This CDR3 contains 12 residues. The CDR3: CATQLESGELFF.

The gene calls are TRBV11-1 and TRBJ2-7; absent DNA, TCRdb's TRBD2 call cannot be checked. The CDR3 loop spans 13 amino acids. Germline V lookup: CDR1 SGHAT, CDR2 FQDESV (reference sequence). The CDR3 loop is CASSPPWLDEQYF.

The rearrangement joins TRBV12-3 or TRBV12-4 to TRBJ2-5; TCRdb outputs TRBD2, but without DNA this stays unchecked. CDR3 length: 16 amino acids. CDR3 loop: CASSWAAGVLRETQYF.

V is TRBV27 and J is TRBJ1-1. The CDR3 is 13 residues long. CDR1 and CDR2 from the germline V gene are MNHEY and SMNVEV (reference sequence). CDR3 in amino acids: CASSPRPSTEAFF.

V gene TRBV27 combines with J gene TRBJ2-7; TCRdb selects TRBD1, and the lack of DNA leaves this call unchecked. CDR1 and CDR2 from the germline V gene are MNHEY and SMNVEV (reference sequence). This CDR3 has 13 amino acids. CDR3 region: CASSPLMGGEQYF.

The CDR3 reads CASSLDRGPVGSPLHF. The rearrangement links TRBV7-9 to TRBJ1-6; lacking DNA, the TRBD1 call made by TCRdb goes unchecked. The CDR3 extends over 16 amino acids. CDR1 and CDR2 from the germline V gene are SEHNR and FQNEAQ (reference sequence).

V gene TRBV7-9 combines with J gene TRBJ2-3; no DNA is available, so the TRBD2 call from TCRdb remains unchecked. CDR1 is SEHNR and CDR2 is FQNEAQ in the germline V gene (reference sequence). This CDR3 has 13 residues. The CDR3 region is CASRGLAGDRSPF.

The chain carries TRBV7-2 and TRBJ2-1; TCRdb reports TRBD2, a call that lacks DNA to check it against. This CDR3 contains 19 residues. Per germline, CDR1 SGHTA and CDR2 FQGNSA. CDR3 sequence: CASSPWTSGDLSSYNEQFF.